This TCR beta chain emerged from a study of CXCR3-negative and CXCR3-positive naive CD8 T cells. Preparation of TRB cDNA libraries relied on 5' RACE carrying UMI labels. Using the 5' RACE reads, TCRdb records one entry per CDR3 protein without DNA. This sample's table reports tens of thousands of distinct CDR3 sequences. Cells that were CD45RO-CCR7+CD27+CD95- constituted naive CD8+ T cells. Study-level findings and limits: Diversity proved comparably high across both naive subsets and much lower in memory CD8+ cells. Naive CXCR3-positive cells had TRB CDR3s more hydrophobic than those of CXCR3-negative naive cells. The TRBV-TRBJ usage of naive CXCR3-negative and CXCR3-positive cells was similar, but that of memory cells differed. After cryopreservation, CXCR3 expression dropped partially; most assays used fresh PBMCs.

Comment on this clonotype: No antigen is known for it.

The clonotype originates from a human donor in good health. Some clones in this sample may be carry-over from other donors' samples. The source material was naive CXCR3+ CD8+ T cells from blood. As for subset: CD45RO-CCR7+CD27+CD95- naive CD8+ T cells expressing CXCR3 (TNR3+).

CDR3 sequence: CASSGGLAGVSYNEQFF. The V and J genes are TRBV9 and TRBJ2-1; the TCRdb call, TRBD2, lacks DNA for checking. CDR3 length: 17 amino acids. Germline CDR1 reads SGDLS; CDR2 reads YYNGEE.